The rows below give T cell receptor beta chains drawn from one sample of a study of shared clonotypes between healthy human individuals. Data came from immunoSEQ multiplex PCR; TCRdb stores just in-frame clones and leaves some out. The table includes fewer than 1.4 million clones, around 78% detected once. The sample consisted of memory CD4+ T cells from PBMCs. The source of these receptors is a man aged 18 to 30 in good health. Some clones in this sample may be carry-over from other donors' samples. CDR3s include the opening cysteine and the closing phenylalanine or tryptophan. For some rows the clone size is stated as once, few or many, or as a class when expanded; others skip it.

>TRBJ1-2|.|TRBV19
CASSLAEIGGRGGYTF
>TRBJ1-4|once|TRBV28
CASSLGGATNEKLFF
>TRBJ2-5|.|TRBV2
CASSEEREETQYF
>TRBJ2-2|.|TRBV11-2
CASSPRTSDTGELFF
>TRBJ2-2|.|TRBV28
CASSVQGSTGELFF
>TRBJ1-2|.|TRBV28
CASQPTGVNYGYTF
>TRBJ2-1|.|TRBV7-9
CASSLGQVYNEQFF
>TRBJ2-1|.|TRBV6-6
CASSPAKGGRADEQFF
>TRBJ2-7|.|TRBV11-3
CASSLGSDNYEQYF
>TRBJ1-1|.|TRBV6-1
CASSARRGRANTEAFF
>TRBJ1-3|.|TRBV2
CASSEYLVGFSATIYF
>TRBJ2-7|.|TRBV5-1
CASSNGQGPYEQYF
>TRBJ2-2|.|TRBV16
CASSRNPVALESGELFF
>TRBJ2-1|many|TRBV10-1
CASPTDSLAKPYNEQFF
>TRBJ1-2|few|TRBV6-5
CASSTGYGYTF
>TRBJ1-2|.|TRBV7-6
CASSLGLGPYGYTF
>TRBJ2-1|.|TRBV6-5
CASSYRDRGHYEQFF
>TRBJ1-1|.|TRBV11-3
CASSLDPGENTEAFF
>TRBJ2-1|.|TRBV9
CASSAPGGQNNEQFF
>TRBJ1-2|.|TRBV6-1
CASSIAGFSYGYTF
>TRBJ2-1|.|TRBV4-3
CASSQGALGGYNEQFF
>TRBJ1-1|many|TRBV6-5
CASSPPSRNTEAFF